Listed below are T cell receptor beta chains from one sample, sequenced in a study of regulatory T cells in long-lasting Graves disease. TCRdb processed the multiplex PCR reads anew with MiXCR; each CDR3 protein has one entry. The sample has over 500,000 distinct CDR3 sequences, around 15% seen once. In addition, the sample was reused for a study of T cells in Graves' hyperthyroidism and ophthalmopathy.

This specimen consisted of peripheral blood mononuclear cells (PBMCs), obtained at new diagnosis, from a patient treated with antithyroid drugs. The receptor set was obtained from a woman aged 25 to 39 with Graves disease. Both conserved end residues are part of each CDR3. Fields, in order: CDR3 length, clone size, V gene, J gene, D gene, CDR3 DNA, CDR3 protein. The D gene is left open where the match is weak. For some rows the clone size is stated as once, few or many, or as a class when expanded; others skip it.

16	few	TRBV20-1	TRBJ1-5	.	TGCAGTGCTAGAGATCTGGAAGGGTGGGGGAATCAGCCCCAGCATTTT	CSARDLEGWGNQPQHF
18	many	TRBV27	TRBJ2-5	.	TGTGCCAGCAGTTCCGACCCCCCGCTCGAGGGGTCGGGAGAGACCCAGTACTTC	CASSSDPPLEGSGETQYF
14	many	TRBV3-1	TRBJ1-2	.	TGTGCCAGCAGCCAAGCAAGAGGACGCGATGGCTACACCTTC	CASSQARGRDGYTF
14	.	TRBV9	TRBJ2-7	.	TGTGCCAGCAGCGTAGAAGGTTACAACTACGAGCAGTACTTC	CASSVEGYNYEQYF
14	many	TRBV10-3	TRBJ2-7	.	TGTGCCATCAGTGAGTCCCTACAGAACTACGAGCAGTACTTC	CAISESLQNYEQYF
15	few	TRBV24-1	TRBJ2-7	TRBD2	TGTGCCACCCAATCTGCTAGCGGAAATTCCTACGAGCAGTACTTC	CATQSASGNSYEQYF
14	many	TRBV7-2	TRBJ1-4	TRBD1	TGTGCCAGCAGCTTTTGGACAGGGGATGAAAAACTGTTTTTT	CASSFWTGDEKLFF
15	many	TRBV7-9	TRBJ2-2	.	TGTGCCAGCAGCCCGACCCGCAGCCCCACCGGGGAGCTGTTTTTT	CASSPTRSPTGELFF
12	.	TRBV6-1	TRBJ1-2	TRBD1	TGTGCCAGCAGTACAGGGGGTTGGGGCTACACCTTC	CASSTGGWGYTF
13	many	TRBV29-1	TRBJ1-1	.	TGCAGCGTGACAGTCCAGAGGAACACTGAAGCTTTCTTT	CSVTVQRNTEAFF
13	many	TRBV2	TRBJ2-3	.	TGTGCCAGCAGTTGGTCATTCACAGATACGCAGTATTTT	CASSWSFTDTQYF
17	many	TRBV2	TRBJ2-2	TRBD1	TGTGCCAGCAGCCCAGGGCCGGGACAGGGGAAACACGGGGAGCTGTTTTTT	CASSPGPGQGKHGELFF
13	.	TRBV6-2/TRBV6-3	TRBJ2-5	.	TGTGCCAGCTCTCATACATCACAAGAGACCCAGTACTTC	CASSHTSQETQYF
14	.	TRBV18	TRBJ2-1	.	TGTGCCAGCTCTTCCGGCGGGACGGCCAATGAGCAGTTCTTC	CASSSGGTANEQFF
10	many	TRBV28	TRBJ1-2	.	TGTGCCAAGGGGAGCTATGGCTACACCTTC	CAKGSYGYTF
20	few	TRBV11-2	TRBJ2-3	TRBD2	TGTGCCAGCAGCGTTTTGACTAGCGGGAGAGAGTTACAGGGCACAGATACGCAGTATTTT	CASSVLTSGRELQGTDTQYF
16	few	TRBV6-1	TRBJ2-1	.	TGTGCCAGCAGTAACCGTCCCCCAAGCTCCTACAATGAGCAGTTCTTC	CASSNRPPSSYNEQFF